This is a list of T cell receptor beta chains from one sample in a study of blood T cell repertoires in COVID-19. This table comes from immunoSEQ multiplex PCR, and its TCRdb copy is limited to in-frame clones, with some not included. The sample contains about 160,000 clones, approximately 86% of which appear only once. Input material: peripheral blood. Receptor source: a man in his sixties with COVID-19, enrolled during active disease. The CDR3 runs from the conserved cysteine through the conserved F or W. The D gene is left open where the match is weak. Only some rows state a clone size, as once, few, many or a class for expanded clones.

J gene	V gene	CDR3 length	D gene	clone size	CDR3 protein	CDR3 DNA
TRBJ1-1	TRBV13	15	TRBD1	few	CASSPHTGVSTEAFF	TGTGCCAGCAGCCCCCATACAGGGGTGAGCACTGAAGCTTTCTTT
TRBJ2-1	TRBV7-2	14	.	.	CASSSNQGRSEQFF	TGTGCCAGCAGCTCAAACCAGGGTCGCAGTGAGCAGTTCTTC
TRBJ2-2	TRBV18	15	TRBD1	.	CASSSQGANTGELFF	TGTGCCAGCTCCTCTCAGGGGGCGAACACCGGGGAGCTGTTTTTT
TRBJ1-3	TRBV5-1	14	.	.	CASSLGSSGNTIYF	TGCGCCAGCAGCTTGGGTTCTTCTGGAAACACCATATATTTT
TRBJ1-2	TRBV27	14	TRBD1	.	CASSLLGDRDGYTF	TGTGCCAGCAGTTTATTAGGGGACAGGGATGGCTACACCTTC
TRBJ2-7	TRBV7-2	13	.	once	CASSLADIYEQYF	TGTGCCAGCAGCTTAGCGGACATATACGAGCAGTACTTC
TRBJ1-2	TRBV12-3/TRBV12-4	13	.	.	CASREQTDYGYTF	TGTGCCAGCAGGGAACAGACAGACTATGGCTACACCTTC
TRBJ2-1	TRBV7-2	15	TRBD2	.	CASRPRLAGHNEQFF	TGTGCCAGCAGACCAAGGCTAGCGGGACACAATGAGCAGTTCTTC
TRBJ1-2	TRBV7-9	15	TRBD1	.	CASTGQGASNYGYTF	TGTGCCAGTACGGGACAGGGGGCGTCTAACTATGGCTACACCTTC
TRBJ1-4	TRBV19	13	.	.	CASRSSTNEKLFF	TGTGCCAGTAGGTCATCAACTAATGAAAAACTGTTTTTT
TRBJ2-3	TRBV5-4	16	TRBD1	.	CASSVGTGLRTDTQYF	TGTGCCAGCAGCGTCGGGACAGGGTTGCGGACAGATACGCAGTATTTT
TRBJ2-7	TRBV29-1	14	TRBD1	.	CSASGQGSSYEQYF	TGCAGCGCCTCGGGACAGGGGAGCTCCTACGAGCAGTACTTC